The T cell receptor beta chain under discussion was sequenced for a study of T cell responses to AZD1222 COVID-19 vaccine. CDR1 is SNHLY and CDR2 is FYNNEI in the germline V gene. Deletions cut 10 bases from V and 0 bases from J, with 11 bases between. This CDR3 spans 13 amino acids. Profiled with immunoSEQ multiplex PCR; TCRdb holds only in-frame clones, not every one. The sample carries about 150,000 clones, roughly nine tenths recorded once. The genes are TRBV2 and TRBJ2-3; D not resolved. The receptor was isolated from an adult who had recovered from COVID-19. Sequencing used peripheral blood, obtained after recovery from COVID-19. The DNA for the CDR3 is TGTGCCACCTCTCCAACTAGCACAGATACGCAGTATTTT. Its translation: CATSPTSTDTQYF.